This TCR beta chain originates from a study of OX40 agonist ivuxolimab in advanced cancers. The CDR3 spans 16 residues. Germline V CDR1 and CDR2: SSHAT, FNYEAQ (reference sequence). V trimming: 2 bases; J trimming: 6 bases; junction bases outside the gene matches: 10. Measured with immunoSEQ multiplex PCR; TCRdb has only the in-frame clones, and not every one. The sample yields under 50,000 clones, 88% seen once. The specimen comprised CD4+ or CD8+ T cells sorted from blood, sampled in a trial of the OX40 agonist ivuxolimab. J is TRBJ2-1 and V is TRBV7-7, with 7 bases fitting TRBD2. The origin of this receptor is an adult with an advanced solid tumor such as melanoma, head and neck, liver or kidney cancer. The CDR3 protein is CASSLSGVAGPNEQFF. The CDR3 DNA reads as TGTGCCAGCAGCTTAAGCGGGGTAGCAGGCCCCAATGAGCAGTTCTTC.